These T cell receptor beta chains were read from a single sample in a study of cytomegalovirus exposure and HLA in healthy donors. Profiling relied on immunoSEQ multiplex PCR, and the TCRdb table lists in-frame clones only, not all of them. The data hold about 67,000 clones, with roughly 65% observed a single time. The source material was PBMCs. Receptors originate from a woman aged 25-40 years in good health and CMV-seronegative. Both conserved end residues are part of each CDR3. Fields, in order: J gene, D gene, V gene, clone size, CDR3 DNA, CDR3 protein. The D gene is left open where the match is weak. Rows may omit the clone size; those that give it use once, few, many or a size class.

J gene: TRBJ2-2; D gene: NA; V gene: TRBV9; clone size: NA; CDR3 DNA: TGTGCCAGCAGCCGCACCCAGCGCACCGGGGAGCTGTTTTTT; CDR3 protein: CASSRTQRTGELFF
J gene: TRBJ2-1; D gene: NA; V gene: TRBV13; clone size: NA; CDR3 DNA: TGTGCCAGCAGCTTAGCGGAGGGGGCTCGGAACTACAATGAGCAGTTCTTC; CDR3 protein: CASSLAEGARNYNEQFF
J gene: TRBJ2-1; D gene: NA; V gene: TRBV29-1; clone size: NA; CDR3 DNA: TGCAGCGTTGGCTACCCGTTTAACAATGAGCAGTTCTTC; CDR3 protein: CSVGYPFNNEQFF
J gene: TRBJ2-3; D gene: TRBD2; V gene: TRBV9; clone size: NA; CDR3 DNA: TGTGCCAGCAGCGTCAGCGGGGCCCAGGTTACGGCAGATACGCAGTATTTT; CDR3 protein: CASSVSGAQVTADTQYF
J gene: TRBJ1-3; D gene: NA; V gene: TRBV7-2; clone size: NA; CDR3 DNA: TGTGCCAGCAGCTTAGTACTGGGAAACACCATATATTTT; CDR3 protein: CASSLVLGNTIYF
J gene: TRBJ1-1; D gene: TRBD1; V gene: TRBV10-3; clone size: NA; CDR3 DNA: TGTGCCAGCAGTTCCTCGGACAGGGTCATGAACACTGAAGCTTTCTTT; CDR3 protein: CASSSSDRVMNTEAFF
J gene: TRBJ2-1; D gene: TRBD2; V gene: TRBV5-6; clone size: NA; CDR3 DNA: TGTGCCAGCAGCGCGCTTCTAGCGGGGGGGGTCGGTAATGAGCAGTTCTTC; CDR3 protein: CASSALLAGGVGNEQFF
J gene: TRBJ1-1; D gene: NA; V gene: TRBV6-1; clone size: NA; CDR3 DNA: TGTGCCAGCAGTGAACCTTGGCGGCGGGCTGAAGCTTTCTTT; CDR3 protein: CASSEPWRRAEAFF
J gene: TRBJ2-5; D gene: TRBD1; V gene: TRBV29-1; clone size: NA; CDR3 DNA: TGCAGCGTTGAGCCTTTACAGGGGAAAGAGACCCAGTACTTC; CDR3 protein: CSVEPLQGKETQYF
J gene: TRBJ2-3; D gene: TRBD2; V gene: TRBV30; clone size: NA; CDR3 DNA: TGTGCCTGGAGTCCTGGGACTAGCGGGGGGGCCACAGATACGCAGTATTTT; CDR3 protein: CAWSPGTSGGATDTQYF
J gene: TRBJ1-2; D gene: NA; V gene: TRBV11-2; clone size: NA; CDR3 DNA: TGTGCCAGCAGCTTAGAGCAACTGGGCGCGGGCTACACCTTC; CDR3 protein: CASSLEQLGAGYTF
J gene: TRBJ2-5; D gene: NA; V gene: TRBV21-1; clone size: NA; CDR3 DNA: TGTGCCAGCAGCAAGACGAGGACAGGGTCAAAGACCCAGTACTTC; CDR3 protein: CASSKTRTGSKTQYF
J gene: TRBJ2-5; D gene: NA; V gene: TRBV7-9; clone size: NA; CDR3 DNA: TGTGCCAGCAGCCGCGGACAGCAAGAGACCCAGTACTTC; CDR3 protein: CASSRGQQETQYF
J gene: TRBJ1-1; D gene: NA; V gene: TRBV5-1; clone size: NA; CDR3 DNA: TGCGCCAGCAGCTTGGCGGGGTCTGACACTGAAGCTTTCTTT; CDR3 protein: CASSLAGSDTEAFF
J gene: TRBJ2-7; D gene: TRBD1; V gene: TRBV5-1; clone size: NA; CDR3 DNA: TGCGCCAGCAGCACCGGGACAGTCTACGAGCAGTACTTC; CDR3 protein: CASSTGTVYEQYF
J gene: TRBJ2-5; D gene: NA; V gene: TRBV5-1; clone size: NA; CDR3 DNA: TGCGCCAGCAGCCCGGGGTCGGGCCAAGAGACCCAGTACTTC; CDR3 protein: CASSPGSGQETQYF
J gene: TRBJ2-1; D gene: NA; V gene: TRBV18; clone size: NA; CDR3 DNA: TGTGCCAGCTCAGGGGCCAATGAGCAGTTCTTC; CDR3 protein: CASSGANEQFF
J gene: TRBJ2-5; D gene: NA; V gene: TRBV18; clone size: once; CDR3 DNA: TGTGCCAGCTCACCCCAAGACTCCAAAGAGACCCAGTACTTC; CDR3 protein: CASSPQDSKETQYF
J gene: TRBJ1-5; D gene: NA; V gene: TRBV5-4; clone size: NA; CDR3 DNA: TGTGCCAGCAGCTTGGGATCATGGGGGCTAGGTAGCAATCAGCCCCAGCATTTT; CDR3 protein: CASSLGSWGLGSNQPQHF
J gene: TRBJ1-5; D gene: NA; V gene: TRBV19; clone size: NA; CDR3 DNA: TGTGCCAGTAGTACCGGACAGCTTAATCAGCCCCAGCATTTT; CDR3 protein: CASSTGQLNQPQHF
J gene: TRBJ2-1; D gene: TRBD1; V gene: TRBV18; clone size: NA; CDR3 DNA: TGTGCCAGCTCACCCCCTTCAGGGGGCCGTCCGGGCTCCTACAATGAGCAGTTCTTC; CDR3 protein: CASSPPSGGRPGSYNEQFF
J gene: TRBJ2-2; D gene: NA; V gene: TRBV5-5; clone size: NA; CDR3 DNA: TGTGCCAGCAGCTTGGATCGGGGAATCGGGGAGCTGTTTTTT; CDR3 protein: CASSLDRGIGELFF
J gene: TRBJ2-7; D gene: TRBD1; V gene: TRBV5-4; clone size: NA; CDR3 DNA: TGTGCCAGCAACGGGACAGGGACGACCTACGAGCAGTACTTC; CDR3 protein: CASNGTGTTYEQYF
J gene: TRBJ1-1; D gene: NA; V gene: TRBV19; clone size: NA; CDR3 DNA: TGTGCCAGTAGTATAGCTCTGGGACTATCGACGAACACTGACGCTTTCTTT; CDR3 protein: CASSIALGLSTNTDAFF
J gene: TRBJ2-1; D gene: TRBD2; V gene: TRBV6-1; clone size: few; CDR3 DNA: TGTGCCAGCAGTGGGACTAGCGGGGGGCGTCTCTACAATGAGCAGTTCTTC; CDR3 protein: CASSGTSGGRLYNEQFF
J gene: TRBJ2-7; D gene: NA; V gene: TRBV6-5; clone size: once; CDR3 DNA: TGTGCCAGCAGTCGGACAGTCGGGGCCTACGAGCAGTACTTC; CDR3 protein: CASSRTVGAYEQYF
J gene: TRBJ2-3; D gene: TRBD1; V gene: TRBV7-3; clone size: NA; CDR3 DNA: TGTGCCAGCAGCTTAACGGGACAGGTCCGGGATACGCAGTATTTT; CDR3 protein: CASSLTGQVRDTQYF
J gene: TRBJ1-5; D gene: NA; V gene: TRBV6-4; clone size: NA; CDR3 DNA: TGTGCCAGCAGTTTAGGGACTTATCAGCCCCAGCATTTT; CDR3 protein: CASSLGTYQPQHF
J gene: TRBJ1-5; D gene: TRBD1; V gene: TRBV2; clone size: NA; CDR3 DNA: TGTGCCAGCAGTGAATCGACAGGGTACTATAGCAATCAGCCCCAGCATTTT; CDR3 protein: CASSESTGYYSNQPQHF
J gene: TRBJ1-2; D gene: NA; V gene: TRBV2; clone size: NA; CDR3 DNA: TGTGCCAGCAGTGAAGCGAAGGGGGTTAGCTACACCTTC; CDR3 protein: CASSEAKGVSYTF
J gene: TRBJ2-2; D gene: TRBD1; V gene: TRBV6-5; clone size: once; CDR3 DNA: TGTGCCAGCAGTTCAGGGGGCTGGTACACCGGGGAGCTGTTTTTT; CDR3 protein: CASSSGGWYTGELFF
J gene: TRBJ2-3; D gene: TRBD2; V gene: TRBV6-6; clone size: NA; CDR3 DNA: TGTGCCAGCAGTTCCCTACAGCGGGGTACGCAGTATTTT; CDR3 protein: CASSSLQRGTQYF
J gene: TRBJ2-3; D gene: NA; V gene: TRBV6-8; clone size: NA; CDR3 DNA: TGTGCCAGCAGTGTACGGGAAACAAATACGCAGTATTTT; CDR3 protein: CASSVRETNTQYF
J gene: TRBJ2-5; D gene: TRBD1; V gene: TRBV11-2; clone size: NA; CDR3 DNA: TGTGCCAGCAGTACAGGGGAGAAAGAGACCCAGTACTTC; CDR3 protein: CASSTGEKETQYF
J gene: TRBJ2-2; D gene: TRBD2; V gene: TRBV2; clone size: NA; CDR3 DNA: TGTGCCAGCAGCAAAGCGGGGGCTGGCACCGGGGAGCTGTTTTTT; CDR3 protein: CASSKAGAGTGELFF
J gene: TRBJ2-7; D gene: TRBD1; V gene: TRBV5-6; clone size: few; CDR3 DNA: TGTGCCAGCAGCGGAGGACAGGGGGACAACTCCTACGAGCAGTACTTC; CDR3 protein: CASSGGQGDNSYEQYF
J gene: TRBJ1-2; D gene: TRBD1; V gene: TRBV5-1; clone size: NA; CDR3 DNA: TGCGCCAGCAGCTTATGGACAGGGCCCTATGGCTACACCTTC; CDR3 protein: CASSLWTGPYGYTF
J gene: TRBJ1-1; D gene: TRBD1; V gene: TRBV5-4; clone size: NA; CDR3 DNA: TGTGCCAGCAGCTATCAAGAAACAGGGGCGGGGTTCTTT; CDR3 protein: CASSYQETGAGFF
J gene: TRBJ2-6; D gene: TRBD1; V gene: TRBV6-1; clone size: NA; CDR3 DNA: TGTGCCAGCAGTGTGGGGACAGGGGGCGCGTGGCCTGGGGCCAACGTCCTGACTTTC; CDR3 protein: CASSVGTGGAWPGANVLTF
J gene: TRBJ2-7; D gene: TRBD1; V gene: TRBV10-3; clone size: once; CDR3 DNA: TGTGCCACCGGACAGGGGCGAGGATACGAGCAGTACTTC; CDR3 protein: CATGQGRGYEQYF
J gene: TRBJ1-2; D gene: TRBD1; V gene: TRBV5-1; clone size: NA; CDR3 DNA: TGCGCCAGCAGCTTGGGACAGGGAGGTGGCTACACCTTC; CDR3 protein: CASSLGQGGGYTF